The next 25 T cell receptor beta chains were all read from a single sample in a study of cytomegalovirus exposure and HLA in healthy donors. Data came from immunoSEQ multiplex PCR; TCRdb stores just in-frame clones and leaves some out. The table has around 220,000 clones, around 80% seen once. Material for sequencing was PBMCs. Receptors were obtained from a woman aged 25 to 45 in good health and CMV-seropositive.

This clone occurred once. The rearrangement joins TRBV27 to TRBJ2-2, with D possibly TRBD1 on 6 matching bases. V was clipped by 3 bases and J by 7 bases, with 12 bases between them. CDR3 size: 14 residues. The germline CDR1 and CDR2 sequences are MNHEY and SMNVEV (reference sequence). As DNA, the CDR3 is TGTGCCAGCAGTTTTTGGGGGCTTGACGGGGAGCTGTTTTTT. Translated: CASSFWGLDGELFF.

The rearrangement joins TRBV10-3 to TRBJ2-7; weak D call: TRBD1 (6 bases). CDR3 length: 13 amino acids. Germline V gene lookup returns CDR1 ENHRY and CDR2 SYGVKD. The germline V and J ends were trimmed by 6 bases and 5 bases, with 14 bases remaining between them. The CDR3 sequence: CAIRQQGGDEQYF. The CDR3 bases are TGTGCCATCAGGCAACAGGGTGGGGACGAGCAGTACTTC.

This rearrangement joins TRBV4-1 to TRBJ2-2; 8 bases map to TRBD2. Trimming removed 1 base from V and 0 bases from J; junction bases left unmatched: 7. The germline V gene encodes CDR1 MGHRA and CDR2 YSYEKL. CDR3 length: 18 amino acids. This CDR3 reads CASSQVDLGLANTGELFF. The DNA of the CDR3 is TGCGCCAGCAGCCAAGTAGACCTGGGACTAGCGAACACCGGGGAGCTGTTTTTT.

The chain uses TRBV27 and TRBJ2-7; 7 bases align to TRBD1. Germline CDR1 reads MNHEY; CDR2 reads SMNVEV (reference sequence). The junction had 9 bases not matched to a gene; V was cut back by 5 bases and J by 2 bases. The CDR3 has 15 amino acids. The CDR3, as DNA: TGTGCCAGCAGTCTTGGGACAGCCATTCCCTACGAGCAGTACTTC. Translation: CASSLGTAIPYEQYF.

The chain is built from TRBV28 and TRBJ1-1; D gene unclear. The CDR3 runs 13 residues. V lost 1 base and J 1 base, leaving 4 bases between the germline ends. Germline lookup yields CDR1 MDHEN and CDR2 SYDVKM. The CDR3 sequence is CASSLYANTEAFF. The CDR3 DNA follows: TGTGCCAGCAGTTTATATGCGAACACTGAAGCTTTCTTT.

The chain combines TRBV28 with TRBJ2-7; a possible D gene is TRBD1 (6 bases). This CDR3 is 16 amino acids long. Trimming took off 6 bases at V and 3 bases at J, with 21 bases between the two ends. Germline V gives CDR1 MDHEN, CDR2 SYDVKM. CDR3 residues: CASSRLIQGSSYEQYF. The CDR3 nucleotides read TGTGCCAGCAGCCGACTAATACAGGGTTCTAGCTACGAGCAGTACTTC.

This clone has just one count. The CDR3 sequence: CASFTGNTGELFF. CDR3 DNA: TGTGCCAGCTTCACAGGGAACACCGGGGAGCTGTTTTTT. The chain has TRBV6-5 and TRBJ2-2; tentatively, D is TRBD1 (5 bases). Germline-derived CDR1 and CDR2 are MNHEY and SVGAGI. The germline V and J ends were trimmed by 8 bases and 1 base, with 8 bases remaining between them. The CDR3 has 13 residues.

The rearrangement uses TRBV28 and TRBJ2-2; D might be TRBD1 or TRBD2, each matching 5 bases. Trimming pared 4 bases from V and 4 bases from J, leaving 10 bases between. The CDR3 contains 14 residues. Germline V gives CDR1 MDHEN, CDR2 SYDVKM. The CDR3 is CASSSGGLTGELFF. As DNA, the CDR3 is TGTGCCAGCAGTTCTGGGGGTCTCACCGGGGAGCTGTTTTTT. The whole variable domain, filled in from reference TRBV28 and TRBJ2-2, reads DVKVTQSSRYLVKRTGEKVFLECVQDMDHENMFWYRQDPGLGLRLIYFSYDVKMKEKGDIPEGYSVSREKKERFSLILESASTNQTSMYLCASSSGGLTGELFFGEGSRLTVL.

This clone appeared a single time. The J gene is TRBJ1-2, the V gene TRBV7-8; 7 bases are a match to TRBD1. The V segment lost 5 bases and the J segment 5 bases; nucleotides outside the gene matches: 8. The CDR3 length is 14 residues. CDR1 is SGHVS, CDR2 FQNEAQ, per germline. CDR3 DNA sequence: TGTGCCAGCAGCATGACAGGGACCGTTTATGGCTACACCTTC. Translating it yields CASSMTGTVYGYTF.

This chain links TRBV23-1 with TRBJ1-5; tentatively, D is TRBD1 (6 bases). TRBV23-1 is treated as an ORF (open reading frame) with a function not yet certain. The V end lost 4 bases, the J end lost 2 bases, and 27 bases lay between the germline ends. CDR3 length: 20 amino acids. The CDR3 here is CASSRMGLAGQNPGNQPQHF. DNA of the CDR3: TGCGCCAGCAGTCGAATGGGTCTGGCGGGACAAAACCCCGGCAATCAGCCCCAGCATTTT.

The CDR3 here is CSVRSVAGRGYYEQYF. The CDR3 coding sequence is TGCAGCGTTCGGTCAGTAGCGGGCCGCGGGTACTACGAGCAGTACTTC. This chain connects TRBV29-1 to TRBJ2-7; 7 nucleotides line up with TRBD2. V dropped 5 bases and J dropped 3; count of bases not matched to a gene: 16. The CDR3 has 16 residues. Germline V CDR1 and CDR2: SQVTM, ANQGSEA.

The genes are TRBV5-1 and TRBJ1-2; D perhaps matches TRBD1 (6 bases). The CDR3 consists of 14 residues. Between the trimmed V and J ends, which lost 0 bases and 5 bases, there was a span of 11 bases. From germline, CDR1 is SGHRS and CDR2 YFSETQ. The DNA for the CDR3 is TGCGCCAGCAGCTTGGGCCACAGGGCTTATGGCTACACCTTC. Protein sequence: CASSLGHRAYGYTF.

V is TRBV29-1 and J is TRBJ1-4, with TRBD1 as a possible D gene (6 bases). Germline assignment: CDR1 SQVTM and CDR2 ANQGSEA. The CDR3 extends over 15 amino acids. Trimming cost V 4 bases and J 7 bases, with 19 bases left between them. The CDR3 region is CSVGGGLRFGEKLFF. For the CDR3, the DNA is TGCAGCGTTGGAGGGGGGCTCCGTTTTGGTGAAAAACTGTTTTTT.

This clone has only a few counts. The sample contains more than one DNA sequence encoding this CDR3. The chain couples TRBV28 to TRBJ1-2; D gene uncertain. CDR3 size: 11 residues. Trimming took off 4 bases at V and 0 bases at J, with 0 bases between the two ends. Germline V gene lookup returns CDR1 MDHEN and CDR2 SYDVKM. The CDR3 spells CASSSNYGYTF. CDR3 DNA sequence: TGTGCCAGCAGTTCTAACTATGGCTACACCTTC.

The chain is built from TRBV19 and TRBJ1-1; D gene ambiguous. This CDR3 has 13 amino acids. The V gene's germline CDR1 is LNHDA and CDR2 SQIVND (reference sequence). V was clipped by 5 bases and J by 4 bases, with 11 bases between them. CDR3: CASSGKLGTEAFF. The CDR3 DNA reads as TGTGCCAGTAGTGGTAAATTGGGCACTGAAGCTTTCTTT. The full variable domain, in which reference TRBV19 and TRBJ1-1 provide the parts outside the CDR3, is DGGITQSPKYLFRKEGQNVTLSCEQNLNHDAMYWYRQDPGQGLRLIYYSQIVNDFQKGDIAEGYSVSREKKESFPLTVTSAQKNPTAFYLCASSGKLGTEAFFGQGTRLTVV.

This clone was seen a handful of times. Compared with germline, one end of the junction differs, possibly owing to a read error. The chain links TRBV19 to TRBJ1-1; 7 bases line up with TRBD1. This CDR3 region has 14 residues. Germline CDR1 reads LNHDA; CDR2 reads SQIVND (reference sequence). The CDR3 bases are TGTGCCAGTAGTTCCCCGACAGGGCAAACTGAAGTTTTCTTT. It specifies CASSSPTGQTEVFF.

This clone was counted only a few times. This chain uses TRBV9 with TRBJ2-1; D possibly corresponds to TRBD2 (6 bases). Trimming removed 0 bases from V and 2 bases from J, with 9 bases in between. The CDR3 covers 15 residues. The germline V gene has CDR1 SGDLS and CDR2 YYNGEE. The CDR3 loop reads CASSVAGSTYNEQFF. CDR3 in DNA: TGTGCCAGCAGCGTAGCCGGGAGCACCTACAATGAGCAGTTCTTC.

The J gene is TRBJ2-1, the V gene TRBV2, with D unclear. CDR1 and CDR2 from the germline V gene are SNHLY and FYNNEI. Between the trimmed V and J ends, which lost 11 bases and 8 bases, there was a span of 4 bases. The CDR3 covers 8 residues. The DNA of the CDR3 is TGTGCCGGGGATGAGCAGTTCTTC. Its protein product is CAGDEQFF. Looking up the rest from reference TRBV2 and TRBJ2-1 gives the full variable domain: EPEVTQTPSHQVTQMGQEVILRCVPISNHLYFYWYRQILGQKVEFLVSFYNNEISEKSEIFDDQFSVERPDGSNFTLKIRSTKLEDSAMYFCAGDEQFFGPGTRLTVL.

The V gene is TRBV19, the J gene TRBJ2-3, with 11 bases aligning to TRBD2. J gave up 1 base and V 3 bases, and 6 bases lay outside the gene matches. Germline V gene lookup returns CDR1 LNHDA and CDR2 SQIVND (reference sequence). The CDR3 spans 17 residues. This CDR3 is CASSIKGLAERTDTQYF. The DNA for the CDR3 is TGTGCCAGTAGTATTAAGGGACTAGCGGAACGCACAGATACGCAGTATTTT.

This clone was detected only once. The chain has TRBV27 and TRBJ2-2; maybe TRBD2 (7 bases). Germline V gene lookup returns CDR1 MNHEY and CDR2 SMNVEV (reference sequence). Trimming shortened V by 3 bases and J by 0 bases, and 14 bases separated the two germline ends. The CDR3 contains 17 residues. CDR3 protein: CASSFPGEGANTGELFF. The CDR3 bases are TGTGCCAGCAGTTTCCCAGGGGAGGGCGCGAACACCGGGGAGCTGTTTTTT.

Here the CDR3 reads CASSPGGVNTEAFF. Here the CDR3 DNA reads TGTGCCAGCAGCCCAGGGGGCGTGAACACTGAAGCTTTCTTT. J is TRBJ1-1 and V is TRBV6-5; 8 bases fit TRBD1. The CDR3 is 14 amino acids. The trim removed 6 bases at V and 0 bases at J, leaving 3 bases unmatched. Germline CDR1 reads MNHEY; CDR2 reads SVGAGI.

The chain couples TRBV11-2 to TRBJ1-2, with TRBD1 matching 10 bases. This CDR3 spans 18 amino acids. Germline V CDR1 and CDR2: SGHAT, FQNNGV. Germline trimming cut 6 bases from V and 6 bases from J; bases unmatched to any gene: 19. This chain's CDR3 is CASRRAGTGAAGSNGYTF. In DNA form, the CDR3 reads TGTGCCAGCAGAAGAGCCGGGACAGGGGCCGCCGGGAGTAATGGCTACACCTTC.

The CDR3 spells CASSYGQGEIEQYF. The CDR3 region has the DNA TGTGCCAGCAGTTACGGACAGGGGGAAATCGAGCAGTACTTC. This chain connects TRBV6-6 to TRBJ2-7; 10 bases agree with TRBD1. CDR1 MNHNY and CDR2 SVGAGI come from the germline V gene (reference sequence). The V gene end was trimmed by 2 bases and the J gene end by 6 bases; junction bases not matched to a gene: 4. This CDR3 contains 14 residues.

J is TRBJ1-1 and V is TRBV12-5; no definite D call. The CDR3 has 13 amino acids. Germline assignment: CDR1 LGHNT and CDR2 FRNRAP. V was shortened by 7 bases and J by 1 base, with 10 bases between the two germline ends. CDR3 DNA: TGTGCTAGTGTTGTGGATCAGAACACTGAAGCTTTCTTT. As protein: CASVVDQNTEAFF.

The CDR3 nucleotides read TGTGCCAGCAGCGTAGGTATCGGGACAGGGGTTGGCTACACCTTC. Translated: CASSVGIGTGVGYTF. The chain links TRBV9 to TRBJ1-2; the match to TRBD1 covers 10 bases. The CDR3 totals 15 residues. Germline V gives CDR1 SGDLS, CDR2 YYNGEE. The ends lost 0 bases at V and 7 bases at J; junction bases unmatched: 6.